This TCR beta chain was retrieved from a study of blood T cell repertoires in COVID-19. The germline V gene encodes CDR1 SGHDN and CDR2 FVKESK. The CDR3 is 13 residues long. V was pared by 1 base and J by 4 bases, with 0 bases of the junction left unmatched. Some clones are missing from TCRdb's copy, which holds only in-frame ones; the method was immunoSEQ multiplex PCR. The top ten hold over 3.5% of the sample, which has some 150,000 clones, approximately 90% seen once. Notes on this clone: Other nucleotide sequences in the sample specify the same CDR3.

The V gene is TRBV14, the J gene TRBJ1-2, with TRBD1 identical over 7 bases. The sequence was obtained from an older woman who had recovered from COVID-19. Input material: peripheral blood. CDR3 protein: CASSQGTGYGYTF. The CDR3 DNA follows: TGTGCCAGCAGCCAAGGGACAGGCTATGGCTACACCTTC.